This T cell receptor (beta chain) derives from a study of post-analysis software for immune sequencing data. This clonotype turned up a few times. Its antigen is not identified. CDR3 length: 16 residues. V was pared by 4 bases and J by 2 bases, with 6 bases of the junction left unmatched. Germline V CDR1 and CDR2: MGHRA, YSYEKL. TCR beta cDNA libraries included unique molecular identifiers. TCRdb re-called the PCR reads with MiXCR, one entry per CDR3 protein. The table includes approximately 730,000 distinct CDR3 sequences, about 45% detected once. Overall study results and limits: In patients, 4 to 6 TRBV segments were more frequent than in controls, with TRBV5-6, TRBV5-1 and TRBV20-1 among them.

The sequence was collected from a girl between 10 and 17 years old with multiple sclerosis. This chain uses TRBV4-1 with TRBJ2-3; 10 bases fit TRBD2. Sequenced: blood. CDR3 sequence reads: CASSLQTSGFTDTQYF. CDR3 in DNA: TGCGCCAGCAGCCTCCAGACTAGCGGGTTCACAGATACGCAGTATTTT.